Each of the 18 T cell receptor beta chains below was sequenced from the same sample in a study of T-cell reconstitution after alpha-beta-depleted transplantation in children (dated by TCRdb to about 2016). To prepare the library, PCR was applied. Data came from an Illumina HiSeq 2500. TCR libraries were prepared with molecular barcoding, using unique molecular identifiers to normalize TCRbeta repertoire quantification. In-frame beta chains were kept once TCRdb had trimmed the public reads at Q25 with fastp and called clones with MiXCR. Records with the same CDR3 protein are collapsed into one entry carrying the most frequent genes and DNA. Here the sample has a few hundred thousand distinct CDR3 sequences; under 8.5% occur a single time. The ten biggest clones cover 5.5% of the sample. The treatment or condition label on this specimen signifies: allogeneic hematopoietic cell transplantation with graft depleted of TCRalphabeta T cells and CD19 B cells.

Sequenced material: PBMCs, taken before TCRalphabeta/CD19-depleted stem cell transplant. The receptors shown here come from a boy between 2 and 10 years old with acute lymphoblastic leukemia, due to receive a stem cell transplant.

The sample holds many counts of this clonotype. The CDR3 reads CASSFGGGRETQYF. DNA of the CDR3: TGTGCCAGCAGTTTTGGCGGGGGGCGAGAGACCCAGTACTTC. The V call is TRBV12-3 or TRBV12-4, the J call TRBJ2-5; TRBD2 aligns across 8 bases. V was pared by 3 bases and J by 4 bases, with 4 bases of the junction left unmatched. The CDR3 extends over 14 amino acids.

This clonotype was found a few times. The chain has TRBV6-1 and TRBJ1-6; D is unresolved. Between the trimmed V and J ends, which lost 7 bases and 8 bases, there was a span of 12 bases. This CDR3 comprises 13 residues. Germline V CDR1 and CDR2: MNHNS, SASEGT. The chain's CDR3 is CASTQLWDSPLHF. For the CDR3, the DNA is TGTGCCAGCACCCAACTTTGGGATTCACCCCTCCACTTT.

In its sample, this clonotype was seen many times. The rearrangement uses TRBV28 and TRBJ2-7; weak D call: TRBD2 (5 bases). CDR3 length: 14 residues. The V end lost 6 bases, the J end lost 4 bases, and 16 bases lay between the germline ends. From germline, CDR1 is MDHEN and CDR2 SYDVKM. Written as DNA, the CDR3 is TGTGCCAGCAGATTCAATGGACTGGGGTACGAGCAGTACTTC. This codes for CASRFNGLGYEQYF.

This clonotype was recorded many times. The chain employs TRBV5-8 and TRBJ1-5; D is unresolved. There are 13 residues in the CDR3. The ends were cut back, 7 bases at V and 4 bases at J, with 12 bases in the middle. Germline-derived CDR1 and CDR2 are SGHTS and YDEGEE. The CDR3, as DNA: TGTGCCAGCGGCAGACGGGCTAATCAGCCCCAGCATTTT. Its translation: CASGRRANQPQHF.

This clonotype was found many times. This chain joins TRBV6-2 or TRBV6-3 and TRBJ2-7; the D gene is possibly TRBD1 (6 bases). Germline V lookup: CDR1 MNHEY, CDR2 SVGEGT. Trimming stripped 7 bases from V and 3 bases from J, with 13 bases between. CDR3 length: 13 residues. The CDR3 region has the DNA TGTGCCAGCAAACTTAAGGGGGTCTACGAGCAGTACTTC. Its protein is CASKLKGVYEQYF.

This clonotype was counted many times. V is TRBV4-3 and J is TRBJ2-3; 11 nucleotides line up with TRBD2. Germline CDR1 is LGHNA and CDR2 is YSLEER. The J segment lost 9 bases and the V segment lost 4 bases, leaving 0 bases of the junction unmatched. The CDR3 contains 12 residues. CDR3 DNA: TGCGCCAGCAGCCCTAGCGGGGGGACGCAGTATTTT. It specifies CASSPSGGTQYF.

This clonotype has ten or more counts. The chain uses TRBV11-2 and TRBJ2-7, with D hard to call. V was trimmed by 1 base and J by 3 bases, leaving 10 bases between them. The CDR3 contains 14 residues. Germline CDR1 is SGHAT and CDR2 is FQNNGV. CDR3 DNA sequence: TGTGCCAGCAGCTTAGCTCCCCAGCTCTACGAGCAGTACTTC. It encodes CASSLAPQLYEQYF.

This clonotype was counted ten times or more. This chain joins TRBV11-2 and TRBJ1-2; TRBD1 aligns across 12 bases. Germline-derived CDR1 and CDR2 are SGHAT and FQNNGV. The CDR3 totals 16 residues. J lost 8 bases, V lost 4 bases, and 11 bases had no gene match. The CDR3 sequence: CASSSMPGQGAKGYTF. DNA for the CDR3: TGTGCCAGCAGCTCCATGCCGGGACAGGGGGCAAAGGGCTACACCTTC. The variable domain in full, completed from reference TRBV11-2 and TRBJ1-2, reads EAGVAQSPRYKIIEKRQSVAFWCNPISGHATLYWYQQILGQGPKLLIQFQNNGVVDDSQLPKDRFSAERLKGVDSTLKIQPAKLEDSAVYLCASSSMPGQGAKGYTFGSGTRLTVV.

The chain uses TRBV5-1 and TRBJ2-7; TRBD1 matches at 7 bases. The CDR3 length is 17 residues. CDR1 is SGHRS and CDR2 is YFSETQ in the germline V gene. V lost 3 bases, J lost 0 bases, and 12 bases stayed unmatched. CDR3 nucleotide sequence: TGCGCCAGCAGCTCCCAAGGCGTAGGGACAGCCTCCTACGAGCAGTACTTC. Its translation: CASSSQGVGTASYEQYF.

At least ten counts were recorded for this clonotype. V and J are TRBV20-1 and TRBJ1-4; the D is unclear. The CDR3 consists of 10 residues. From germline, CDR1 is DFQATT and CDR2 SNEGSKA (reference sequence). V lost 1 base to trimming and J lost 8 bases, with 2 bases between them. The CDR3 region has the DNA TGCAGTGCTAGAGGAGAAAAACTGTTTTTT. It codes for CSARGEKLFF.

Ten or more counts support this clonotype. The rearrangement uses TRBV7-6 and TRBJ2-2; 8 bases are shared with TRBD1. The CDR3 contains 16 residues. Trimming cost V 2 bases and J 1 base; bases outside gene matches: 3. Germline V lookup: CDR1 SGHVS, CDR2 FNYEAQ. This chain's CDR3 is CASSLSGTGNTGELFF. For the CDR3, the DNA is TGTGCCAGCAGCTTATCCGGGACAGGGAACACCGGGGAGCTGTTTTTT. Variable domain in full (rest from reference TRBV7-6 and TRBJ2-2): GAGVSQSPRYKVTKRGQDVALRCDPISGHVSLYWYRQALGQGPEFLTYFNYEAQQDKSGLPNDRFSAERPEGSISTLTIQRTEQRDSAMYRCASSLSGTGNTGELFFGEGSRLTVL.

At least ten counts were recorded for this clonotype. The chain links TRBV6-2 or TRBV6-3 to TRBJ2-7, with 12 bases aligning to TRBD2. Germline trimming cut 5 bases from V and 2 bases from J; bases unmatched to any gene: 4. The germline V gene has CDR1 MNHEY and CDR2 SVGEGT. CDR3 size: 15 residues. The CDR3, as DNA: TGTGCCAGCAGTACCCGACTAGCGGGAGCCTACGAGCAGTACTTC. Translating it yields CASSTRLAGAYEQYF.

This clonotype was seen at least ten times. The chain carries TRBV7-2 and TRBJ2-2; a weak D match, TRBD2 (5 bases). The V gene lost 8 bases and the J gene lost 4 bases, with 8 bases spanning the gap. CDR1 SGHTA and CDR2 FQGNSA come from the germline V gene. This CDR3 contains 12 residues. CDR3 in DNA: TGTGCCAGCCCCGCGGGCACCGGGGAGCTGTTTTTT. Residues: CASPAGTGELFF.

In its sample, this clonotype was seen many times. The chain carries TRBV7-2 and TRBJ1-2; TRBD1 matches 7 bases. The germline CDR1 and CDR2 sequences are SGHTA and FQGNSA. The CDR3 is 15 amino acids. V trimming: 5 bases; J trimming: 2 bases; junction bases outside the gene matches: 8. The CDR3 sequence is CASSPRDSTNYGYTF. DNA of the CDR3: TGTGCCAGCAGCCCCCGGGACAGCACGAACTATGGCTACACCTTC.

This clonotype came up a few times. This CDR3 is CASSKGAGAGGYTF. The CDR3 bases are TGTGCCAGCAGCAAAGGGGCGGGGGCCGGTGGCTACACCTTC. The V and J genes are TRBV12-3 or TRBV12-4 and TRBJ1-2, with D possibly being TRBD1 (6 bases). V lost 6 bases, J lost 7 bases, and 18 bases lay in between. There are 14 residues in the CDR3.

This sequence joins TRBV4-3 and TRBJ1-1; D gene uncertain. The CDR3 loop spans 14 amino acids. V dropped 4 bases and J dropped 2 bases, with 11 bases sitting between them. CDR1 is LGHNA, CDR2 YSLEER, per germline. The CDR3 sequence: CASSPRGLNTEAFF. The CDR3 coding sequence is TGCGCCAGCAGCCCCAGAGGGCTCAACACTGAAGCTTTCTTT.

The V call is TRBV7-2, the J call TRBJ2-1, with 11 bases matching TRBD2. This CDR3 is 14 amino acids long. The V and J ends lost 1 base and 15 bases, in that order; junction bases with no gene match: 8. Germline V gene sequence: CDR1 SGHTA, CDR2 FQGNSA. The CDR3 nucleotides are TGTGCCAGCAGCTTAGTTGGTAGCGGGAGGGCTACGTTCTTC. Protein product: CASSLVGSGRATFF.

This clonotype occurred a few times. The rearrangement joins TRBV7-6 to TRBJ2-3; D might be TRBD2 (5 bases). This CDR3 is 16 amino acids long. V was trimmed by 0 bases and J by 6 bases, leaving 16 bases between them. Germline assignment: CDR1 SGHVS and CDR2 FNYEAQ. The CDR3 region is CASSLAIGDGGDTQYF. The CDR3 bases are TGTGCCAGCAGCTTAGCGATCGGCGACGGAGGTGATACGCAGTATTTT.